Listed here are 28 T cell receptor beta chains from one sample, sequenced in a study of blood T cell repertoires in COVID-19. Clones were read by immunoSEQ multiplex PCR, and TCRdb kept only the in-frame ones, dropping some. This repertoire shows under 400,000 clones, roughly nine tenths found once; its top ten account for just under 4%. The sample was peripheral blood. The receptors derive from an older woman with COVID-19, enrolled during active disease.

The CDR3 bases are TGTGCCAGCAGTTTAGCCCTTACAGGGACGAGCAATCAGCCCCAGCATTTT. It specifies CASSLALTGTSNQPQHF. The chain has TRBV28 and TRBJ1-5; D is possibly TRBD1 (6 bases). Germline-derived CDR1 and CDR2 are MDHEN and SYDVKM. Deletions cut 2 bases from V and 1 base from J, with 15 bases between. The CDR3 is 17 amino acids.

V is TRBV25-1 and J is TRBJ2-1, with TRBD2 matching 11 bases. Unmatched junction bases numbered 2, after V lost 6 bases and J lost 1 base. This CDR3 comprises 15 residues. The germline gives CDR1 MGHDK, CDR2 SYGVNS. Written as DNA, the CDR3 is TGTGCCAGCAGGGCTAGCGGGGGGTCCTACAATGAGCAGTTCTTC. It codes for CASRASGGSYNEQFF.

This sequence joins TRBV5-1 and TRBJ2-1; 13 bases map to TRBD2. CDR3 size: 17 residues. Trimming cost V 0 bases and J 7 bases; bases outside gene matches: 7. The germline CDR1 and CDR2 sequences are SGHRS and YFSETQ. The CDR3, as DNA: TGCGCCAGCAGCTTGGGAGCACTAGCGGGGGGGAAGAATGAGCAGTTCTTC. It codes for CASSLGALAGGKNEQFF. Full variable domain (missing parts from reference TRBV5-1 and TRBJ2-1): KAGVTQTPRYLIKTRGQQVTLSCSPISGHRSVSWYQQTPGQGLQFLFEYFSETQRNKGNFPGRFSGRQFSNSRSEMNVSTLELGDSALYLCASSLGALAGGKNEQFFGPGTRLTVL.

V is TRBV15 and J is TRBJ1-1; TRBD1 matches 9 bases. V dropped 0 bases and J dropped 4; count of bases not matched to a gene: 9. Germline V CDR1 and CDR2: LNHNV, YYDKDF (reference sequence). The CDR3 contains 17 residues. In nucleotides, the CDR3 is TGTGCCACCAGCAGAGACGCGACAGGGGGATGGAGCACTGAAGCTTTCTTT. Translating gives CATSRDATGGWSTEAFF.

The sample holds one count of this clone. The chain links TRBV24-1 to TRBJ2-1, with D possibly TRBD2 on 6 matching bases. CDR1 and CDR2 from the germline V gene are KGHDR and SFDVKD. The V gene lost 4 bases and the J gene lost 0 bases, with 12 bases spanning the gap. The CDR3 length is 16 residues. The DNA of the CDR3 is TGTGCCACCAGTGAGGGGGGAGGCGGCTCCTACAATGAGCAGTTCTTC. Protein product: CATSEGGGGSYNEQFF.

The V call is TRBV6-5, the J call TRBJ1-1; 9 bases fit TRBD1. The V gene end was trimmed by 6 bases and the J gene end by 5 bases; junction bases not matched to a gene: 10. Germline V gives CDR1 MNHEY, CDR2 SVGAGI. The CDR3 spans 15 residues. DNA for the CDR3: TGTGCCAGCAGCCCGTTCACAGGGGGCCGGACTGAAGCTTTCTTT. Translating gives CASSPFTGGRTEAFF.

The chain combines TRBV7-6 with TRBJ1-1, with 9 positions matching TRBD1. Germline loops: CDR1 SGHVS, CDR2 FNYEAQ. The CDR3 consists of 15 residues. After removal of 4 bases from V and 6 bases from J, the junction contained 9 bases not matched to a gene. CDR3 region: CASSSQGQGIAEAFF. The CDR3 DNA reads TGTGCCAGCAGCTCCCAAGGACAGGGGATCGCTGAAGCTTTCTTT.

This clone was seen once. The chain carries TRBV7-2 and TRBJ1-2; no definite D call. Between the trimmed V and J ends, which lost 4 bases and 4 bases, there was a span of 16 bases. This CDR3 region has 15 residues. CDR1 is SGHTA and CDR2 is FQGNSA in the germline V gene. CDR3 sequence: CASSSDNLPAYGYTF. For the CDR3, the DNA is TGTGCCAGCAGCTCTGACAATTTACCGGCCTATGGCTACACCTTC. The entire variable domain, with the rest obtained from reference TRBV7-2 and TRBJ1-2, is as follows: GAGVSQSPSNKVTEKGKDVELRCDPISGHTALYWYRQSLGQGLEFLIYFQGNSAPDKSGLPSDRFSAERTGGSVSTLTIQRTQQEDSAVYLCASSSDNLPAYGYTFGSGTRLTVV.

The V gene is TRBV30, the J gene TRBJ1-1; D gene unclear. This CDR3 has 12 amino acids. Germline-derived CDR1 and CDR2 are GTSNPN and SVGIG (reference sequence). Between the trimmed V and J ends, which lost 5 bases and 2 bases, there was a span of 9 bases. The CDR3 sequence is CAWERVNTEAFF. The CDR3 coding sequence is TGTGCCTGGGAGAGGGTTAACACTGAAGCTTTCTTT.

The CDR3 region is CSVEGQMNTEAFF. DNA for the CDR3: TGCAGCGTTGAGGGACAGATGAACACTGAAGCTTTCTTT. The chain links TRBV29-1 to TRBJ1-1, with TRBD1 matching over 7 bases. Looked up from germline, CDR1 is SQVTM and CDR2 is ANQGSEA. The CDR3 runs 13 residues. Trimming cost V 3 bases and J 0 bases; bases outside gene matches: 1.

This chain links TRBV21-1 with TRBJ2-1; the table's D gene call, TRBD1, was not cross checked with the DNA. TRBV21-1 is an annotated pseudogene. The CDR3 has 18 amino acids. DNA of the CDR3: TGTGCCAGCAGCAAAATAGGGGACAGGGGAGGGTTGGGCAATGAGCAGTTCTTC. It specifies CASSKIGDRGGLGNEQFF.

The chain joins TRBV18 to TRBJ1-3; unclear D gene. Germline loops: CDR1 KGHSH, CDR2 LQKENI. Trimming cost V 3 bases and J 8 bases, with 14 bases left between them. The CDR3 covers 14 residues. The DNA of the CDR3 is TGTGCCAGCTCACCCCCGACCGGGGTGGACACCATATATTTT. Its translation is CASSPPTGVDTIYF.

This chain links TRBV18 with TRBJ1-4; 7 nucleotides line up with TRBD1. The V and J ends lost 3 bases and 3 bases, in that order; junction bases with no gene match: 4. The length of the CDR3 is 15 residues. Germline V gene data show CDR1 as KGHSH and CDR2 as LQKENI. Written as DNA, the CDR3 is TGTGCCAGCTCACCTAGACAGGGATCTAATGAAAAACTGTTTTTT. This encodes CASSPRQGSNEKLFF.

The chain carries TRBV5-4 and TRBJ2-7; 9 bases map to TRBD1. This CDR3 region has 17 residues. V lost 4 bases to trimming and J lost 3 bases; unmatched junction nucleotides: 14. Germline CDR1 SGHNT, CDR2 YYREEE (reference sequence). CDR3 protein: CASSAGPGTGPDYEQYF. The CDR3 bases are TGTGCCAGCAGCGCCGGTCCCGGGACAGGGCCCGACTACGAGCAGTACTTC.

The chain uses TRBV7-3 and TRBJ1-2, with D possibly matching TRBD1 (6 bases). V shed 1 base and J shed 5 bases, with 17 bases lying between them. This CDR3 comprises 16 residues. Germline V gene lookup returns CDR1 SGHTA and CDR2 FQGTGA. The CDR3 loop reads CASSLIRAVTGYGYTF. The CDR3 coding sequence is TGTGCCAGCAGCTTAATTAGGGCCGTCACAGGGTATGGCTACACCTTC.

V gene TRBV11-2 combines with J gene TRBJ1-2; tentative D call: TRBD1 (6 bases). Germline CDR1 is SGHAT and CDR2 is FQNNGV. Deletions cut 5 bases from V and 2 bases from J, with 18 bases between. The CDR3 sequence is 16 residues long. The CDR3 loop reads CASSVVGGARNYGYTF. The DNA of the CDR3 is TGTGCCAGCAGCGTCGTAGGGGGGGCTCGGAACTATGGCTACACCTTC.

The V gene is TRBV6-5, the J gene TRBJ1-5; D remains ambiguous. The CDR3 is 15 residues long. The V end lost 0 bases, the J end lost 0 bases, and 6 bases lay between the germline ends. Germline values: CDR1 MNHEY, CDR2 SVGAGI. CDR3 nucleotide sequence: TGTGCCAGCAGTTACTCGGCGGTTAGCAATCAGCCCCAGCATTTT. Protein: CASSYSAVSNQPQHF.

The gene calls are TRBV6-5 and TRBJ2-2; 8 bases are shared with TRBD1. V lost 8 bases and J lost 5; bases outside the gene matches: 10. Germline loops: CDR1 MNHEY, CDR2 SVGAGI. CDR3 size: 15 residues. CDR3 sequence (DNA): TGTGCCAGCGGCCGGGACAGGTGGGCGACCGGGGAGCTGTTTTTT. It yields the protein CASGRDRWATGELFF.

V gene TRBV19 combines with J gene TRBJ1-4; 10 bases agree with TRBD1. J gave up 8 bases and V 9 bases, and 9 bases lay outside the gene matches. CDR1 is LNHDA, CDR2 SQIVND, per germline (reference sequence). The CDR3 is 14 amino acids. This CDR3 reads CASQTGGAGEKLFF. CDR3 nucleotides: TGTGCCAGCCAGACAGGGGGCGCAGGGGAAAAACTGTTTTTT.

The V call is TRBV6-5, the J call TRBJ1-6, with D possibly TRBD1 on 6 matching bases. Germline V gene data show CDR1 as MNHEY and CDR2 as SVGAGI. The CDR3 has 15 residues. The V end lost 0 bases, the J end lost 13 bases, and 16 bases lay between the germline ends. CDR3 nucleotide sequence: TGTGCCAGCAGTTACTCGGCCAGGGGTCCTTCGCCCCTCCACTTT. Its protein product is CASSYSARGPSPLHF.

The V gene is TRBV3-1 (or the pseudogene TRBV3-2), the J gene TRBJ2-3; 9 bases fit TRBD2. The germline V gene has CDR1 LGHDT and CDR2 YNNKEL (reference sequence). J lost 8 bases, V lost 0 bases, and 12 bases had no gene match. This CDR3 is built from 17 residues. CDR3 DNA sequence: TGTGCCAGCAGCCAAGAGTGGGTAGCGGGGGTCGTGGGTACGCAGTATTTT. As protein: CASSQEWVAGVVGTQYF.

The chain combines TRBV5-1 with TRBJ1-2, with unresolved D. The CDR3 extends over 13 amino acids. Germline CDR1 and CDR2: SGHRS and YFSETQ. V was pared by 4 bases and J by 1 base, with 8 bases between. CDR3 amino acids: CASSRLINYGYTF. The DNA for the CDR3 is TGCGCCAGCAGCCGACTGATTAACTATGGCTACACCTTC.

The chain couples TRBV29-1 to TRBJ2-7; TRBD1 might be the D (6 bases). The CDR3 sequence is 13 residues long. Germline V CDR1 and CDR2: SQVTM, ANQGSEA. V was trimmed by 4 bases and J by 6 bases, leaving 16 bases between them. The CDR3 region is CSVVVTGASEQYF. CDR3 bases: TGCAGCGTTGTCGTGACAGGCGCTTCCGAGCAGTACTTC.

V usage is TRBV19 and J usage is TRBJ1-5; D is undetermined. CDR3 length: 15 residues. The ends were cut back, 1 base at V and 0 bases at J, with 7 bases in the middle. The germline CDR1 and CDR2 sequences are LNHDA and SQIVND (reference sequence). The CDR3 bases are TGTGCCAGTAGTATAGGAGAGTCTAGCAATCAGCCCCAGCATTTT. It translates to CASSIGESSNQPQHF.

J is TRBJ2-7 and V is TRBV30; possible D gene TRBD1, 5 bases. Trimming shortened V by 2 bases and J by 5 bases, and 19 bases separated the two germline ends. CDR1 is GTSNPN and CDR2 is SVGIG in the germline V gene (reference sequence). This CDR3 spans 15 amino acids. CDR3: CAWSQTRQGLDEQYF. The CDR3 DNA follows: TGTGCCTGGAGTCAAACCAGGCAGGGTTTGGACGAGCAGTACTTC. The full variable domain, completed using reference TRBV30 and TRBJ2-7, is SQTIHQWPATLVQPVGSPLSLECTVEGTSNPNLYWYRQAAGRGLQLLFYSVGIGQISSEVPQNLSASRPQDRQFILSSKKLLLSDSGFYLCAWSQTRQGLDEQYFGPGTRLTVT.

This clone was recorded once. The V and J genes are TRBV7-8 and TRBJ2-2; D gene uncertain. The V gene's germline CDR1 is SGHVS and CDR2 FQNEAQ. The CDR3 totals 14 residues. V dropped 6 bases and J dropped 2 bases, with 10 bases sitting between them. CDR3 protein: CASRAGQNTGELFF. Written as DNA, the CDR3 is TGTGCCAGCAGGGCTGGCCAAAACACCGGGGAGCTGTTTTTT.

The rearrangement joins TRBV27 to TRBJ1-4; D is ambiguous. The CDR3 has 17 residues. The V gene lost 0 bases and the J gene lost 3 bases, with 14 bases spanning the gap. Germline V gene data show CDR1 as MNHEY and CDR2 as SMNVEV (reference sequence). The CDR3, as DNA: TGTGCCAGCAGTTTATCGAAACGAGAGAACCCTAATGAAAAACTGTTTTTT. It encodes CASSLSKRENPNEKLFF.

The rearrangement joins TRBV5-8 to TRBJ1-1; D unresolved. The CDR3 loop spans 15 amino acids. Looked up from germline, CDR1 is SGHTS and CDR2 is YDEGEE. Trimming shortened V by 2 bases and J by 4 bases, and 15 bases separated the two germline ends. CDR3 protein: CASSFDTSTLTEAFF. The CDR3 coding sequence is TGTGCCAGCAGCTTCGACACTTCTACTCTCACTGAAGCTTTCTTT.